This entry describes one TCR beta chain. These data belong to a study of T cells in tuberculosis. Repertoires were generated with immunoSEQ multiplex PCR, while TCRdb's copy carries only in-frame clones and drops some. The sample carries more than 35,000 clones, approximately 95% recorded once. This CDR3 region has 15 residues. Trimming removed 4 bases from V and 0 bases from J, with 11 bases in between. Germline V gene data show CDR1 as SGHRS and CDR2 as YFSETQ. Time point defined: new active TB diagnosis, blood taken before or within 7 days of starting treatment. Active tuberculosis patients were new diagnoses, HIV-seronegative, South African, and aged 18 years or older. Confirmation came from sputum smear and/or culture positivity for M. tuberculosis.

The receptor was isolated from an adult with tuberculosis. The source material was PBMCs, sampled at tuberculosis diagnosis. V usage is TRBV5-1 and J usage is TRBJ2-1, with D perhaps matching TRBD2 (6 bases). This chain's CDR3 is CASSAGRSSYNEQFF. The CDR3 region has the DNA TGCGCCAGCAGCGCGGGACGTAGCTCCTACAATGAGCAGTTCTTC. Filled out from reference TRBV5-1 and TRBJ2-1, the complete variable domain reads KAGVTQTPRYLIKTRGQQVTLSCSPISGHRSVSWYQQTPGQGLQFLFEYFSETQRNKGNFPGRFSGRQFSNSRSEMNVSTLELGDSALYLCASSAGRSSYNEQFFGPGTRLTVL.